Below, one TCR beta chain is given with its context. What it recognizes is unknown. The repertoire was sequenced with immunoSEQ multiplex PCR; TCRdb's copy has only in-frame clones and lacks some. The repertoire includes tens of thousands of clones, more than 75% of them detected once, and 4.5% to 6% sits in the top ten. This entry belongs to a study of PD-1 blockade in mismatch repair-deficient tumors. At the level of the study: Enrolled about 2012-2016, patients had progressing, pretreated mismatch repair-deficient cancers of more than ten types. Study-wide points: After pembrolizumab, tumor-resident clones rose rapidly, then generally contracted before radiologic responses.

Germline V CDR1 and CDR2: SGDLS, YYNGEE. The CDR3 loop spans 18 amino acids. Trimming took off 0 bases at V and 0 bases at J, with 13 bases between the two ends. PCR or immunohistochemistry showed mismatch repair deficiency in every enrolled patient. Sequencing was performed on peripheral blood, taken 2 weeks after starting pembrolizumab. The clonotype comes from an adult with mismatch repair-deficient cancer. This chain links TRBV9 with TRBJ2-6; maybe TRBD1 (6 bases). This chain's CDR3 is CASSVGGRRISGANVLTF. The CDR3 nucleotides read TGTGCCAGCAGCGTAGGGGGGCGCAGAATCTCTGGGGCCAACGTCCTGACTTTC.